These 29 T cell receptor beta chains were all obtained from the same sample, sequenced in a study of identical twins. TCRdb independently ran MiXCR on the 5' RACE reads; one entry per CDR3 protein. The profile covers 500,000 or so distinct CDR3 sequences, with 13% to 15% appearing a single time and 0.4% to 0.55% taken by the ten largest. Separately, the same data were catalogued under a study of yellow fever vaccine responses in identical twins.

The sample taken for sequencing was CD4+ T cells sorted from blood. These receptors were taken from a woman aged 18-29 years in good health.

V gene TRBV4-2 combines with J gene TRBJ2-7, with 14 bases lining up with TRBD2. The length of the CDR3 is 18 residues. J was trimmed by 3 bases and V by 1 base; bases with no gene match: 8. The germline gives CDR1 LGHNA, CDR2 YNFKEQ. The CDR3 coding sequence is TGTGCCAGCAGCCAAGTGGGACCCGGGACTAGCGGGAGCTACGAGCAGTACTTC. Protein product: CASSQVGPGTSGSYEQYF.

This clonotype showed up just a few times. V usage is TRBV29-1 and J usage is TRBJ2-7; D is unclear. The V gene lost 7 bases and the J gene lost 3 bases, with 7 bases spanning the gap. This CDR3 has 10 residues. Germline loops: CDR1 SQVTM, CDR2 ANQGSEA. CDR3 bases: TGCAGCGCTGTATACTACGAGCAGTACTTC. Protein: CSAVYYEQYF.

The chain recombines TRBV20-1 with TRBJ1-1; D gene uncertain. V lost 5 bases to trimming and J lost 7 bases, with 11 bases between them. The CDR3 is 11 amino acids. Germline-derived CDR1 and CDR2 are DFQATT and SNEGSKA (reference sequence). CDR3 residues: CSASKTIEAFF. The CDR3 DNA follows: TGCAGTGCTTCGAAGACCATTGAAGCTTTCTTT.

J is TRBJ2-7 and V is TRBV7-9, with TRBD2 matching over 7 bases. V shed 5 bases, J shed 1 base, and the junction held 8 bases outside the gene matches. This CDR3 is 15 amino acids long. The germline V gene has CDR1 SEHNR and CDR2 FQNEAQ (reference sequence). This CDR3 reads CASSTLAGESYEQYF. CDR3 in DNA: TGTGCCAGCAGCACCCTGGCGGGGGAGTCCTACGAGCAGTACTTC.

This clonotype has a handful of counts. The rearrangement uses TRBV9 and TRBJ2-2; a possible D gene is TRBD2 (6 bases). The CDR3 consists of 17 residues. In germline, CDR1 is SGDLS, CDR2 YYNGEE. Between the trimmed V and J ends, which lost 0 bases and 2 bases, there was a span of 14 bases. The CDR3 nucleotides are TGTGCCAGCAGCGTAGTGCTGCGGGAAGCCAACACCGGGGAGCTGTTTTTT. It specifies CASSVVLREANTGELFF.

The J gene is TRBJ2-5, the V gene TRBV24-1; 8 bases map to TRBD2. The germline CDR1 and CDR2 sequences are KGHDR and SFDVKD. Losses at the gene ends were 3 bases for V and 1 base for J; bases not matched to a gene: 3. The length of the CDR3 is 15 residues. CDR3 amino acids: CATSDPTSGQETQYF. Written as DNA, the CDR3 is TGTGCCACCAGTGATCCCACTAGCGGCCAAGAGACCCAGTACTTC.

This chain uses TRBV20-1 with TRBJ1-4; TRBD1 agrees at 9 bases. Germline CDR1 and CDR2: DFQATT and SNEGSKA (reference sequence). V was clipped by 3 bases and J by 4 bases; unmatched bases: 6. The CDR3 contains 15 residues. CDR3 protein: CSARKGTGFNEKLFF. The CDR3 coding sequence is TGCAGTGCTAGGAAGGGGACAGGGTTTAATGAAAAACTGTTTTTT.

The rearrangement links TRBV20-1 to TRBJ2-3; 8 bases fit TRBD2. Unmatched junction bases numbered 8, after V lost 0 bases and J lost 6 bases. There are 15 residues in the CDR3. Looked up from germline, CDR1 is DFQATT and CDR2 is SNEGSKA (reference sequence). CDR3 bases: TGCAGTGCTAGAGATGCCTCCGGGGGGGGTGATACGCAGTATTTT. This sequence encodes CSARDASGGGDTQYF.

V gene TRBV27 combines with J gene TRBJ2-3, with TRBD2 as a possible D gene (6 bases). Germline CDR1 is MNHEY and CDR2 is SMNVEV (reference sequence). The CDR3 sequence is 15 residues long. V shed 6 bases and J shed 0 bases, with 13 bases lying between them. CDR3 coding DNA: TGTGCCAGCAGGGGGCGGGGAACTAGCACAGATACGCAGTATTTT. Translated, it gives CASRGRGTSTDTQYF.

The table lists this clonotype with many counts. The chain couples TRBV21-1 to TRBJ1-1; TRBD1, the table's D call, was not compared with the DNA. TRBV21-1 is flagged as a pseudogene. This CDR3 comprises 15 residues. This CDR3 is CASSKAGTPNTEAFF. The CDR3 DNA sequence: TGTGCCAGCAGCAAAGCCGGGACACCGAACACTGAAGCTTTCTTT.

This clonotype appeared a few times. The chain employs TRBV5-1 and TRBJ2-3, with TRBD1 identical over 8 bases. Per germline, CDR1 SGHRS and CDR2 YFSETQ. The CDR3 spans 15 residues. The V gene end was trimmed by 3 bases and the J gene end by 2 bases; junction bases not matched to a gene: 5. CDR3: CASSSGDRSTDTQYF. Here the CDR3 DNA reads TGCGCCAGCAGCTCCGGGGACAGGTCCACAGATACGCAGTATTTT. Full variable domain (rest looked up from reference TRBV5-1 and TRBJ2-3): KAGVTQTPRYLIKTRGQQVTLSCSPISGHRSVSWYQQTPGQGLQFLFEYFSETQRNKGNFPGRFSGRQFSNSRSEMNVSTLELGDSALYLCASSSGDRSTDTQYFGPGTRLTVL.

This clonotype has more than one count but fewer than ten. Written as DNA, the CDR3 is TGTGCCACCAGCAATACAGGGTGGGATAGCAATCAGCCCCAGCATTTT. This encodes CATSNTGWDSNQPQHF. The chain has TRBV15 and TRBJ1-5; perhaps TRBD1 as D (6 bases). The V end lost 4 bases, the J end lost 0 bases, and 13 bases lay between the germline ends. In germline, CDR1 is LNHNV, CDR2 YYDKDF (reference sequence). The CDR3 totals 16 residues.

Only a few counts were recorded for this clonotype. The rearrangement links TRBV4-2 to TRBJ2-1; D is uncertain. Germline CDR1 reads LGHNA; CDR2 reads YNFKEQ. V lost 0 bases, J lost 8 bases, and 17 bases lay in between. The CDR3 extends over 16 amino acids. CDR3 in amino acids: CASSQEAYAFAHEQFF. CDR3 DNA sequence: TGTGCCAGCAGCCAAGAAGCCTACGCATTTGCACATGAGCAGTTCTTC.

This chain connects TRBV15 to TRBJ2-7; TRBD1 matches at 12 bases. The CDR3 length is 14 residues. The trim removed 5 bases at V and 6 bases at J, leaving 5 bases unmatched. The germline CDR1 and CDR2 sequences are LNHNV and YYDKDF (reference sequence). CDR3 sequence: CATSPGTGGAEQYF. The CDR3 coding sequence is TGTGCCACCAGCCCCGGGACAGGGGGCGCCGAGCAGTACTTC.

At least ten counts were recorded for this clonotype. The CDR3 region is CAISESGANYGYTF. The CDR3 coding sequence is TGTGCCATCAGTGAGTCGGGAGCTAACTATGGCTACACCTTC. V usage is TRBV10-3 and J usage is TRBJ1-2, with no clear D. CDR1 ENHRY and CDR2 SYGVKD come from the germline V gene. The CDR3 totals 14 residues. Deletions cut 0 bases from V and 0 bases from J, with 5 bases between.

This clonotype has at least ten counts. V and J are TRBV12-3 or TRBV12-4 and TRBJ2-7; 7 bases are shared with TRBD2. This CDR3 spans 14 amino acids. V lost 10 bases and J lost 5; bases outside the gene matches: 14. The CDR3 spells CAKPIAGAIDEQYF. The CDR3, as DNA: TGTGCCAAACCTATCGCGGGAGCTATCGACGAGCAGTACTTC.

The rearrangement links TRBV4-2 to TRBJ2-3; 7 bases align to TRBD2. The CDR3 is 15 amino acids. After removal of 1 base from V and 6 bases from J, the junction contained 7 bases not matched to a gene. The germline V gene has CDR1 LGHNA and CDR2 YNFKEQ. In nucleotides, the CDR3 is TGTGCCAGCAGCCAAGGCCGTGGGGGGGGGGATACGCAGTATTTT. It yields the protein CASSQGRGGGDTQYF.

The V call is TRBV10-2, the J call TRBJ2-2; 10 bases align to TRBD1. Germline V CDR1 and CDR2: WSHSY, SAAADI. The CDR3 extends over 17 amino acids. J lost 5 bases, V lost 6 bases, and 12 bases had no gene match. The CDR3: CASSLVRTGGGTGELFF. The DNA of the CDR3 is TGCGCCAGCAGCCTAGTTCGGACAGGGGGTGGGACCGGGGAGCTGTTTTTT.

This clonotype occurred many times. The chain uses TRBV7-8 and TRBJ2-1; the match to TRBD2 covers 8 bases. Unmatched junction bases numbered 4, after V lost 5 bases and J lost 7 bases. This CDR3 spans 13 amino acids. CDR1 and CDR2 from the germline V gene are SGHVS and FQNEAQ. CDR3 bases: TGTGCCAGCAGCCCCGGGGGGGGAAATGAGCAGTTCTTC. Translated, it gives CASSPGGGNEQFF.

There are a few counts of this clonotype. The CDR3 protein is CASSFQAVSNQPQHF. The CDR3 nucleotides read TGTGCCAGCAGCTTTCAGGCGGTAAGCAATCAGCCCCAGCATTTT. This chain uses TRBV7-2 with TRBJ1-5; D unresolved. Per the germline V gene, CDR1 is SGHTA and CDR2 is FQGNSA. V lost 3 bases and J lost 1, with 10 bases in between. This CDR3 spans 15 amino acids.

This clonotype was seen a few times. The V gene is TRBV10-3, the J gene TRBJ2-3; TRBD2 matches at 11 bases. J gave up 3 bases and V 11 bases, and 16 bases lay outside the gene matches. Germline values: CDR1 ENHRY, CDR2 SYGVKD. CDR3 size: 17 residues. CDR3 in DNA: TGTGCCCTCCGGCCGGCTAGCGGGGGGTTAGTAACAGATACGCAGTATTTT. Translating it yields CALRPASGGLVTDTQYF.

In its sample, this clonotype was seen a few times. The rearrangement uses TRBV5-1 and TRBJ2-7; 12 bases agree with TRBD1. V lost 3 bases to trimming and J lost 7 bases; unmatched junction nucleotides: 5. CDR1 is SGHRS, CDR2 YFSETQ, per germline. The CDR3 runs 14 residues. In DNA, the CDR3 is TGCGCCAGCAGCTGGGGACAGGGGGCTGAAGAGCAGTACTTC. The encoded protein is CASSWGQGAEEQYF.

J is TRBJ2-7 and V is TRBV21-1; TRBD1 reflects the table's D call only, with no check against the DNA. TRBV21-1 is a recognized pseudogene. CDR3 length equals 16 residues. The CDR3 region has the DNA TGTGCCAGCAGCCCCCCGAAGCAGGGGCCCCCCTACGAGCAGTACTTC. Its translation is CASSPPKQGPPYEQYF.

This clonotype was picked up a small number of times. CDR3 protein: CASSPDRGRTSYNEQFF. The CDR3 region has the DNA TGTGCCAGCAGCCCGGACAGGGGGCGAACGTCCTACAATGAGCAGTTCTTC. The chain joins TRBV5-8 to TRBJ2-1; 11 nucleotides agree with TRBD1. CDR3 length equals 17 residues. Trimming cost V 4 bases and J 1 base; bases outside gene matches: 7. CDR1 is SGHTS, CDR2 YDEGEE, per germline.

This clonotype was picked up one time. The chain joins TRBV7-6 to TRBJ2-3, with a possible D match to TRBD2 (6 bases). This CDR3 is 13 amino acids long. The V end was cut by 4 bases, the J end by 9 bases, with 14 bases between. Germline-derived CDR1 and CDR2 are SGHVS and FNYEAQ. The CDR3, as DNA: TGTGCCAGCAGCTCAGGGACTGGGACGACGCAGTATTTT. As protein: CASSSGTGTTQYF.

The chain employs TRBV19 and TRBJ2-5; D uncertain. This CDR3 comprises 12 residues. Trimming shortened V by 9 bases and J by 5 bases, and 13 bases separated the two germline ends. Germline V gene sequence: CDR1 LNHDA, CDR2 SQIVND (reference sequence). The chain's CDR3 is CASSSARETQYF. The CDR3 DNA follows: TGTGCCAGCTCCAGTGCCCGGGAGACCCAGTACTTC. Full variable domain (missing parts from reference TRBV19 and TRBJ2-5): DGGITQSPKYLFRKEGQNVTLSCEQNLNHDAMYWYRQDPGQGLRLIYYSQIVNDFQKGDIAEGYSVSREKKESFPLTVTSAQKNPTAFYLCASSSARETQYFGPGTRLLVL.

The chain carries TRBV5-1 and TRBJ2-5, with TRBD2 matching over 12 bases. The V gene end was trimmed by 4 bases and the J gene end by 7 bases; junction bases not matched to a gene: 14. CDR1 and CDR2 (germline): SGHRS, YFSETQ. This CDR3 has 17 residues. CDR3 in amino acids: CASSGWTSGAPDGTQYF. CDR3 in DNA: TGCGCCAGCAGCGGGTGGACTAGCGGGGCCCCTGACGGGACCCAGTACTTC.

This sequence joins TRBV5-1 and TRBJ2-5; D might be TRBD1 (6 bases). The CDR3 has 15 amino acids. The germline V gene has CDR1 SGHRS and CDR2 YFSETQ. V was pared by 2 bases and J by 5 bases, with 16 bases between. In DNA, the CDR3 is TGCGCCAGCAGCTTCCAGGGGTCGACGTGGGAGACCCAGTACTTC. Amino acid sequence: CASSFQGSTWETQYF.

The genes are TRBV12-3 or TRBV12-4 and TRBJ1-6, with 9 bases lining up with TRBD1. The CDR3 consists of 15 residues. The J segment lost 10 bases and the V segment lost 4 bases, leaving 8 bases of the junction unmatched. CDR3 loop: CASSSEGQGNSPLHF. CDR3 coding DNA: TGTGCCAGCAGTTCTGAGGGACAGGGTAACTCACCCCTCCACTTT.